This record covers a single T cell receptor (beta chain). At one end the junction does not follow the germline gene, possibly because of a read error. Germline assignment: CDR1 SGHRS and CDR2 YFSETQ. The CDR3 has 14 amino acids. Using its own MiXCR run on the RT-PCR reads, TCRdb lists one record per CDR3 protein. This sample has approximately 1,500 distinct CDR3 sequences; about 37% occur once, and the top ten carry 8.5% to 10%. This rearrangement joins TRBV5-1 to TRBJ1-2, with no clear D. The sequence came from a female donor with primary Sjogren's syndrome. Sequencing input: memory CD4+ T cells from salivary gland. The CDR3 sequence: CASSIGPTNCGYTF. The CDR3 nucleotides are TGCGCCAGTTCTATTGGACCGACTAACTGTGGCTACACCTTC. The full variable domain, in which reference TRBV5-1 and TRBJ1-2 provide the parts outside the CDR3, is KAGVTQTPRYLIKTRGQQVTLSCSPISGHRSVSWYQQTPGQGLQFLFEYFSETQRNKGNFPGRFSGRQFSNSRSEMNVSTLELGDSALYLCASSIGPTNCGYTFGSGTRLTVV.